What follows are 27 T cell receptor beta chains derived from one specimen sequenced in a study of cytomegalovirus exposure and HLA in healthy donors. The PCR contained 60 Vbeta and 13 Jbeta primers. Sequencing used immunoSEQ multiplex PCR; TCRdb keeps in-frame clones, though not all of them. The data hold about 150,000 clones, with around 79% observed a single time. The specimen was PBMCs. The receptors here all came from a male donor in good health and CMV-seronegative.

Here the CDR3 DNA reads TGTGCCTGGACTCGAACCCGGGGACTAGCCGGGGTGGATACGCAGTATTTT. Its protein product is CAWTRTRGLAGVDTQYF. J is TRBJ2-3 and V is TRBV30; TRBD2 matches 9 bases. The CDR3 has 17 amino acids. From germline, CDR1 is GTSNPN and CDR2 SVGIG (reference sequence). With V trimmed by 4 bases and J by 6 bases, 17 bases remained unmatched.

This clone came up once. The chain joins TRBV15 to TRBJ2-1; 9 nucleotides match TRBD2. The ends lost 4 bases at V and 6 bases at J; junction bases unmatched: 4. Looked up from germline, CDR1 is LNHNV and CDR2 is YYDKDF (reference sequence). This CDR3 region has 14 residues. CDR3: CATSTLAGFNEQFF. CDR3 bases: TGTGCCACCAGCACGCTAGCGGGATTCAATGAGCAGTTCTTC.

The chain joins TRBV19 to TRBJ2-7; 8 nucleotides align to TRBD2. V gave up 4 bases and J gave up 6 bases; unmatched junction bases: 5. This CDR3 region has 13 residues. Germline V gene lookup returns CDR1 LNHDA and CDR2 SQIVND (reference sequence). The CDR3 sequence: CASSKREGLEQYF. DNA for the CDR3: TGTGCCAGTAGTAAACGGGAGGGCCTCGAGCAGTACTTC. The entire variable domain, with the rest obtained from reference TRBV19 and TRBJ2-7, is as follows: DGGITQSPKYLFRKEGQNVTLSCEQNLNHDAMYWYRQDPGQGLRLIYYSQIVNDFQKGDIAEGYSVSREKKESFPLTVTSAQKNPTAFYLCASSKREGLEQYFGPGTRLTVT.

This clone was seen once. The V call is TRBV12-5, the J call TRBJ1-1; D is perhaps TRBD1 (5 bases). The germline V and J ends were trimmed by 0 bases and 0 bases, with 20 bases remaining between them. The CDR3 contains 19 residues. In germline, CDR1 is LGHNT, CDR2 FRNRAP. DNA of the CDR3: TGTGCTAGTGGTTTGGTACTTGATCGGAGATCAGGGATGAACACTGAAGCTTTCTTT. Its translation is CASGLVLDRRSGMNTEAFF.

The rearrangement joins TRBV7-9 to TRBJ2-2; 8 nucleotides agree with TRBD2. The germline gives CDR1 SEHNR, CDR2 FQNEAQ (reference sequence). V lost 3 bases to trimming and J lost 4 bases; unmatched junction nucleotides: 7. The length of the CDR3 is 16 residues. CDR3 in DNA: TGTGCCAGCAGCTTGTTGGGGCTAGCGGGCACCGGGGAGCTGTTTTTT. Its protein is CASSLLGLAGTGELFF.

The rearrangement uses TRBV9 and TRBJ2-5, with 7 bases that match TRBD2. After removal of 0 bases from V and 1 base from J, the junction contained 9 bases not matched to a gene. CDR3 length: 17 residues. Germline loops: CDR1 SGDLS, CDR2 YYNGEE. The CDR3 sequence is CASSVGGSGVIQETQYF. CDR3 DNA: TGTGCCAGCAGCGTAGGGGGGAGCGGGGTTATCCAAGAGACCCAGTACTTC.

The CDR3 coding sequence is TGCGCCAGCAGCCCGTCGGCAGGGGGCTACGAGCAGTACTTC. Translating it yields CASSPSAGGYEQYF. The chain combines TRBV4-3 with TRBJ2-7; TRBD1 matches at 7 bases. Per germline, CDR1 LGHNA and CDR2 YSLEER. The length of the CDR3 is 14 residues. V trimming: 4 bases; J trimming: 3 bases; junction bases outside the gene matches: 6.

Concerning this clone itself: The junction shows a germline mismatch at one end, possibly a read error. CDR3 sequence: CASSTLTGLAKNSQYF. Written as DNA, the CDR3 is TGTGCCAGCAGTACCCTGACAGGTTTAGCCAAAAACAGTCAGTACTTC. The chain joins TRBV27 to TRBJ2-4; perhaps TRBD1 as D (6 bases). The CDR3 totals 16 residues. The germline CDR1 and CDR2 sequences are MNHEY and SMNVEV (reference sequence).

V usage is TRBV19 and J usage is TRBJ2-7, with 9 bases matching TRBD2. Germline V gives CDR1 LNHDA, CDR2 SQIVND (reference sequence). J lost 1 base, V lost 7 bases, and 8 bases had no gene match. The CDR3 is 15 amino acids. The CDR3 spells CASKGVTSGSYEQYF. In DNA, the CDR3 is TGTGCCAGTAAAGGGGTGACTAGCGGTTCCTACGAGCAGTACTTC.

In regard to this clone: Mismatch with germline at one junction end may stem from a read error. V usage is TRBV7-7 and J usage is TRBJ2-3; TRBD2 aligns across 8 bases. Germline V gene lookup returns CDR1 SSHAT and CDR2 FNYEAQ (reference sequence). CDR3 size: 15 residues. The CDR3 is CASSLGGGPQGTQYF. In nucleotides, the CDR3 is TGTGCTAGCAGCTTAGGCGGGGGGCCCCAGGGTACGCAGTATTTT.

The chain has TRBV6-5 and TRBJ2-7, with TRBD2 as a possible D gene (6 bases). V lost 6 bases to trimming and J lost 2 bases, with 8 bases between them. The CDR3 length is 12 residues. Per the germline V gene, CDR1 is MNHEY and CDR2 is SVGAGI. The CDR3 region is CASREGTYEQYF. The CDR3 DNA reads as TGTGCCAGCAGGGAGGGAACCTACGAGCAGTACTTC.

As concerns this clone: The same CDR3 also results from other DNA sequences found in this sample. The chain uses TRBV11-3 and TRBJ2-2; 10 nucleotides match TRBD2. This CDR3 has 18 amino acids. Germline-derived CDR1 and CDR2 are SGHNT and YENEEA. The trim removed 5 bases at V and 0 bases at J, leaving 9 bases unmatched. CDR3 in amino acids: CASSESGLAPTNTGELFF. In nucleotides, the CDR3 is TGTGCCAGCAGCGAGTCGGGACTAGCGCCTACGAACACCGGGGAGCTGTTTTTT.

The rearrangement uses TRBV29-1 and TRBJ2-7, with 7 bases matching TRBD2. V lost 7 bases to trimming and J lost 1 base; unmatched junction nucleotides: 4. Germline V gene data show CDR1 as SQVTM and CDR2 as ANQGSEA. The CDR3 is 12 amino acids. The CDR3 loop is CSARGGSYEQYF. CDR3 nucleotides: TGCAGCGCCCGCGGGGGTTCCTACGAGCAGTACTTC.

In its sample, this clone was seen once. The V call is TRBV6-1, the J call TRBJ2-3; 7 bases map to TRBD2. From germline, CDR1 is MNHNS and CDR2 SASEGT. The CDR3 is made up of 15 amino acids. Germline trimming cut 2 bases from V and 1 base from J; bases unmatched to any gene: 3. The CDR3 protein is CASSESGGGTDTQYF. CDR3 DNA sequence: TGTGCCAGCAGTGAATCGGGAGGCGGCACAGATACGCAGTATTTT.

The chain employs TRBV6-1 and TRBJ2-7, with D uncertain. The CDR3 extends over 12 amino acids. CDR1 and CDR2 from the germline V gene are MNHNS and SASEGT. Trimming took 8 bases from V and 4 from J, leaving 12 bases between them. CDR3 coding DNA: TGTGCCAGCTACAGTTGGAAATACGAGCAGTACTTC. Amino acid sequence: CASYSWKYEQYF.

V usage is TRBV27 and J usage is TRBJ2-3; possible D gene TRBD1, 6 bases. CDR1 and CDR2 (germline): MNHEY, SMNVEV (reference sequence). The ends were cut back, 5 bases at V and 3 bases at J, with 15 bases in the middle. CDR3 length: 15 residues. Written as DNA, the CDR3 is TGTGCCAGCAGTGCACCTAGCAGGGGTACAGATACGCAGTATTTT. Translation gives CASSAPSRGTDTQYF.

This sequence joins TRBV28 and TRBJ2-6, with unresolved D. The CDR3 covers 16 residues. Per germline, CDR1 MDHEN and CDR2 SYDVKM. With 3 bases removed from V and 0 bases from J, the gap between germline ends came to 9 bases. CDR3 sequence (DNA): TGTGCCAGCAGTTTTGCGATGAGCTCTGGGGCCAACGTCCTGACTTTC. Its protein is CASSFAMSSGANVLTF.

The CDR3 is CASSSVLAGAIFSTDTQYF. For the CDR3, the DNA is TGCGCCAGCAGCTCCGTACTAGCGGGAGCGATATTCAGCACAGATACGCAGTATTTT. The rearrangement joins TRBV5-1 to TRBJ2-3, with TRBD2 matching 11 bases. This CDR3 spans 19 amino acids. Germline CDR1 reads SGHRS; CDR2 reads YFSETQ. The trim removed 3 bases at V and 0 bases at J, leaving 12 bases unmatched. The full variable domain, rest sourced from reference TRBV5-1 and TRBJ2-3, is KAGVTQTPRYLIKTRGQQVTLSCSPISGHRSVSWYQQTPGQGLQFLFEYFSETQRNKGNFPGRFSGRQFSNSRSEMNVSTLELGDSALYLCASSSVLAGAIFSTDTQYFGPGTRLTVL.

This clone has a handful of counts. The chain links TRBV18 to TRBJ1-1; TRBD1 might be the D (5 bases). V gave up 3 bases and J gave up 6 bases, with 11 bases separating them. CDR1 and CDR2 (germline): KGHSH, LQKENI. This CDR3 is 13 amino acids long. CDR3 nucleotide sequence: TGTGCCAGCTCACCGACAGATAAGGCTGAAGCTTTCTTT. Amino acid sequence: CASSPTDKAEAFF. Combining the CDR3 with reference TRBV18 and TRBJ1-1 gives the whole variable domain NAGVMQNPRHLVRRRGQEARLRCSPMKGHSHVYWYRQLPEEGLKFMVYLQKENIIDESGMPKERFSAEFPKEGPSILRIQQVVRGDSAAYFCASSPTDKAEAFFGQGTRLTVV.

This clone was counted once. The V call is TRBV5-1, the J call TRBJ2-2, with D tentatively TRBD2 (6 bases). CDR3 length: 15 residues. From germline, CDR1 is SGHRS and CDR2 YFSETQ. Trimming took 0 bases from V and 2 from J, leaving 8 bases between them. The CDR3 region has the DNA TGCGCCAGCAGCTTGGGCGGGGCCAACACCGGGGAGCTGTTTTTT. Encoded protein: CASSLGGANTGELFF.

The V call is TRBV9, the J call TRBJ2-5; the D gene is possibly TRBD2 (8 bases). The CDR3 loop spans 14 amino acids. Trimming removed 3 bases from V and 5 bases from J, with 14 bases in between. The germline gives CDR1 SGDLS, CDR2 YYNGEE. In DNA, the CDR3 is TGTGCCAGCAGCGCGGGACTAGGGGGCGAGACCCAGTACTTC. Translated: CASSAGLGGETQYF.

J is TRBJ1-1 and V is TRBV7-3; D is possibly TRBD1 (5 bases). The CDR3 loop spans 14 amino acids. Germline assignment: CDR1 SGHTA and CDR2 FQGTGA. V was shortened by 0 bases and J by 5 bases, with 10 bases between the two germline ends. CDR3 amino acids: CASSLTPGVTEAFF. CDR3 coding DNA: TGTGCCAGCAGCTTAACGCCGGGGGTGACTGAAGCTTTCTTT.

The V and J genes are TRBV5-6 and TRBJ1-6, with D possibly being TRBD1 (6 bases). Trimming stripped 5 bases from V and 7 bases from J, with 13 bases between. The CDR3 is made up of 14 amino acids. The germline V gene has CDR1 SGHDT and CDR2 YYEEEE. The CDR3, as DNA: TGTGCCAGCAGTTACGACAGGTTAAATTCACCCCTCCACTTT. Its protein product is CASSYDRLNSPLHF.

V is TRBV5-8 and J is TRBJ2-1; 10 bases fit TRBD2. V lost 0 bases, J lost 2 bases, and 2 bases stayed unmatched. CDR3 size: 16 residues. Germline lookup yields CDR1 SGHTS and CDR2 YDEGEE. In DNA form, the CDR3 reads TGTGCCAGCAGCTTGGCGAGCGGGGGGGCCTACAATGAGCAGTTCTTC. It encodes CASSLASGGAYNEQFF.

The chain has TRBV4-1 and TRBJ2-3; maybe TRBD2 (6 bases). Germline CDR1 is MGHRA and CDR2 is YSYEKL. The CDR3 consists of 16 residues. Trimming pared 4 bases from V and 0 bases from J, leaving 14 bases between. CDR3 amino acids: CASSRLPRESTDTQYF. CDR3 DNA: TGCGCCAGCAGCCGCCTCCCGCGGGAAAGCACAGATACGCAGTATTTT.

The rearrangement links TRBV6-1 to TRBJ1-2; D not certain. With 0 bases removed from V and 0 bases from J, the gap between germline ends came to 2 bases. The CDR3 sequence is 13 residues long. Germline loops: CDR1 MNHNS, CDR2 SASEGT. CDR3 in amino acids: CASSEATNYGYTF. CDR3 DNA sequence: TGTGCCAGCAGTGAAGCCACTAACTATGGCTACACCTTC.

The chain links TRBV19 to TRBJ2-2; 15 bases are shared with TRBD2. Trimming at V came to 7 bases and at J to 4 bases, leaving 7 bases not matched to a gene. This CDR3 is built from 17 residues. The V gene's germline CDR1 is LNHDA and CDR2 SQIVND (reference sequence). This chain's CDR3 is CASKGLAGGQGTGELFF. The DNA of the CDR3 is TGTGCCAGTAAAGGACTAGCGGGAGGGCAAGGCACCGGGGAGCTGTTTTTT.